This T cell receptor beta chain was retrieved from a study of T cell repertoires in cytomegalovirus infection. About the study: An indication of both CMV infection and matching HLA type came from public TCR beta signatures.

Each CDR3 protein gets one entry after TCRdb re-called the reads with MiXCR. The sample has 800,000 to 950,000 distinct CDR3 sequences; about 31% are singletons. Points on this clonotype: Its specificity is unknown.

This receptor was taken from a human donor in good health (CMV status not recorded). Some clones in this sample may be carry-over from other donors' samples. The sequences come from cultured CD8+ T cells from PBMCs, collected from culture after CMV antigen stimulation.

The CDR3: CASRWEAQPQHF. The DNA of the CDR3 is TGTGCCAGCCGGTGGGAGGCTCAGCCCCAGCATTTT. This chain uses TRBV28 with TRBJ1-5; D unresolved. Trimming removed 8 bases from V and 6 bases from J, with 11 bases in between. The CDR3 sequence is 12 residues long. Germline V gene sequence: CDR1 MDHEN, CDR2 SYDVKM.